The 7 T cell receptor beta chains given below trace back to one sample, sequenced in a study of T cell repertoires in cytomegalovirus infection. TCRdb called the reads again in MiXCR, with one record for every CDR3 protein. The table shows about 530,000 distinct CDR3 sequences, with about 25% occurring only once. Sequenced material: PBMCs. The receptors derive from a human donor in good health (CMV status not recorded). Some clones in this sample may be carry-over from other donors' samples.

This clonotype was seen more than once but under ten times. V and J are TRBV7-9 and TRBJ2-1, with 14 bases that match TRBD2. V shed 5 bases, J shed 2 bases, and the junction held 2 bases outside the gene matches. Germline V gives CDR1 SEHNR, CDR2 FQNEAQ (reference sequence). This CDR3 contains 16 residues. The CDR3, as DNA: TGTGCCAGCAGCAAGACTAGCGGGAGGGCCTACAATGAGCAGTTCTTC. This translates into CASSKTSGRAYNEQFF. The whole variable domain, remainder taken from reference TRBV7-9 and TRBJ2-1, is DTGVSQNPRHKITKRGQNVTFRCDPISEHNRLYWYRQTLGQGPEFLTYFQNEAQLEKSRLLSDRFSAERPKGSFSTLEIQRTEQGDSAMYLCASSKTSGRAYNEQFFGPGTRLTVL.

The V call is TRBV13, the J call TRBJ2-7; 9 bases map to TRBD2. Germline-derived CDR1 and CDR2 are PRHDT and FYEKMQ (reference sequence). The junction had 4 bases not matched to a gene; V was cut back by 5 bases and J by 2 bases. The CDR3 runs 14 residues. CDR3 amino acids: CASSRTSAAYEQYV. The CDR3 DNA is TGTGCCAGCAGCCGGACTAGCGCCGCCTACGAGCAGTACGTC.

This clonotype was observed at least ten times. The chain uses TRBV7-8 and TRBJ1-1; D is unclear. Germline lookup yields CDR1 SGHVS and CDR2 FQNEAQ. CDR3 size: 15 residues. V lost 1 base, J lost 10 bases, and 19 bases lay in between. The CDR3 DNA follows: TGTGCCAGCAGCTTAGACGGAGGTCCCCTCTCCCGAGCTTTCTTT. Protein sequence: CASSLDGGPLSRAFF.

CDR3: CASSFSRLAGGRTGELFF. The DNA of the CDR3 is TGTGCCAGCAGCTTTTCACGGCTAGCGGGAGGGAGGACCGGGGAGCTGTTTTTT. This sequence joins TRBV11-2 and TRBJ2-2; 12 bases fit TRBD2. Germline V CDR1 and CDR2: SGHAT, FQNNGV. V shed 3 bases, J shed 5 bases, and the junction held 10 bases outside the gene matches. The CDR3 consists of 18 residues.

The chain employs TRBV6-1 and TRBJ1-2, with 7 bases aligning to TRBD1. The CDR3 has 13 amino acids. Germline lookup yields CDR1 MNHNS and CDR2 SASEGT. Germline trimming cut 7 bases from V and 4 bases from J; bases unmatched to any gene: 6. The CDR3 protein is CASTAGQVYGYTF. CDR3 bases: TGTGCCAGCACCGCTGGACAGGTCTATGGCTACACCTTC.

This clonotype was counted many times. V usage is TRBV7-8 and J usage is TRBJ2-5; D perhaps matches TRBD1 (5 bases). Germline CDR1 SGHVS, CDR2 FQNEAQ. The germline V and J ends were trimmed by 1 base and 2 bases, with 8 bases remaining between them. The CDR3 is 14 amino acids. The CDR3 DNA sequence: TGTGCCAGCAGCTTAGGGACAACTCAAGAGACCCAGTACTTC. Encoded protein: CASSLGTTQETQYF.

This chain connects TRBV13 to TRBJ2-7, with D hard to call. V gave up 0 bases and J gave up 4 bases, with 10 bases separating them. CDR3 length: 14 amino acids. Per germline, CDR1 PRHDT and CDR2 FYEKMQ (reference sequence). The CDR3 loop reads CASSLGQSLYEQYF. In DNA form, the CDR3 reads TGTGCCAGCAGCTTAGGGCAGAGCCTATACGAGCAGTACTTC. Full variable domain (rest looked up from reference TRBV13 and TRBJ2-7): AAGVIQSPRHLIKEKRETATLKCYPIPRHDTVYWYQQGPGQDPQFLISFYEKMQSDKGSIPDRFSAQQFSDYHSELNMSSLELGDSALYFCASSLGQSLYEQYFGPGTRLTVT.